This T cell receptor beta chain was observed in a study of T cell changes during pregnancy in multiple sclerosis. Data came from immunoSEQ multiplex PCR; TCRdb stores just in-frame clones and leaves some out. The sample lists about 93,000 clones, over 80% occurring once. Sequenced material: peripheral blood, taken after pregnancy. The receptor was isolated from a female donor with multiple sclerosis, enrolled in a pregnancy study.

The CDR3 bases are TGTGCCAGTAGTATTAGCGGGGCGCGCCAAGAGACCCAGTACTTC. Protein sequence: CASSISGARQETQYF. The rearrangement joins TRBV19 to TRBJ2-5, with 8 bases identical to TRBD2. J lost 1 base, V lost 3 bases, and 4 bases had no gene match. The CDR3 has 15 amino acids. The V gene's germline CDR1 is LNHDA and CDR2 SQIVND (reference sequence).